This T cell receptor (beta chain) was sequenced for a study of cytomegalovirus exposure and HLA in healthy donors. With V trimmed by 4 bases and J by 5 bases, 5 bases remained unmatched. The germline V gene has CDR1 SGHTS and CDR2 YDEGEE. The CDR3 loop spans 16 amino acids. A remark on this clone: Its antigen is undetermined.

PCR involved 60 Vbeta and 13 Jbeta primers. Some clones are missing from TCRdb's copy, which holds only in-frame ones; the method was immunoSEQ multiplex PCR. This sample has 140,000 or so clones, with roughly 84% found just once. Overall study results and limits: Excluded were some V segments that proved indistinguishable, including TRBV6-2 and TRBV6-3.

The specimen sequenced was PBMCs. The chain recombines TRBV5-8 with TRBJ2-3; 15 bases are a match to TRBD2. The sequence came from a boy between 2 and 10 years old in good health and CMV-seronegative. The CDR3 DNA sequence: TGTGCCAGCAGCCTAAGGACTAGCGGGGGGGTAGATACGCAGTATTTT. This codes for CASSLRTSGGVDTQYF.